This entry lists 7 T cell receptor beta chains sequenced from one sample in a study of T cells in Graves' hyperthyroidism and ophthalmopathy (dated by TCRdb to the late 2010s). Library creation used multiplex PCR. The sequencing machine was an Illumina HiSeq 2000. TCR beta CDR3 regions were amplified from RNA transcripts. A first-round RT-PCR of the TCR CDR3 used the HTBI primer set with the Qiagen OneStep RT-PCR kit. Starting from the raw public reads, TCRdb applied fastp trimming at Q25, assembled clones with MiXCR and retained in-frame beta chains. Rows are unified per CDR3 protein, each entry keeping the most common DNA and genes. A total of 300,000 to 450,000 distinct CDR3 sequences appear in this sample, 13% to 15% of them only once. About 20% of the sample goes to the ten largest clones. The sequenced material came from blood. These receptors originate from a woman in her twenties or thirties with Graves' ophthalmopathy.

The table lists this clonotype with many counts. The V gene is TRBV6-5, the J gene TRBJ2-3, with 8 bases fitting TRBD2. Germline CDR1 and CDR2: MNHEY and SVGAGI. This CDR3 comprises 17 residues. Trimming cost V 0 bases and J 7 bases; bases outside gene matches: 12. The CDR3 loop reads CASSYSGASGFVHTQYF. In DNA form, the CDR3 reads TGTGCCAGCAGTTACTCTGGTGCTAGCGGGTTTGTACATACGCAGTATTTT.

The sample holds many counts of this clonotype. This chain uses TRBV7-8 with TRBJ1-1; D is unclear. Germline V gene lookup returns CDR1 SGHVS and CDR2 FQNEAQ. V was shortened by 5 bases and J by 5 bases, with 12 bases between the two germline ends. The CDR3 length is 13 residues. CDR3 sequence (DNA): TGTGCCAGCAGCAAAAGCATAGGTACTGAAGCTTTCTTT. Translation gives CASSKSIGTEAFF.

This clonotype was counted ten times or more. J is TRBJ1-1 and V is TRBV7-9; D remains ambiguous. CDR3 length: 15 amino acids. CDR1 is SEHNR, CDR2 FQNEAQ, per germline (reference sequence). The ends were cut back, 5 bases at V and 1 base at J, with 14 bases in the middle. The CDR3, as DNA: TGTGCCAGCAGCCAATTCACAGCAGGGAACACTGAAGCTTTCTTT. Its protein is CASSQFTAGNTEAFF.

In this sample, this clonotype turned up many times. The chain employs TRBV28 and TRBJ1-2; D call uncertain. The germline V gene encodes CDR1 MDHEN and CDR2 SYDVKM. V dropped 10 bases and J dropped 4 bases, with 16 bases sitting between them. The CDR3 contains 13 residues. CDR3 sequence: CATHTSYIYGYTF. In DNA, the CDR3 is TGTGCCACCCACACGAGTTATATCTATGGCTACACCTTC.

Many counts were recorded for this clonotype. This sequence joins TRBV6-1 and TRBJ2-3; D not certain. There are 15 residues in the CDR3. Trimming removed 6 bases at V and 2 bases at J, with 15 bases between. CDR1 and CDR2 (germline): MNHNS, SASEGT. CDR3 sequence: CASRPADHYTDTQYF. CDR3 sequence (DNA): TGTGCCAGCAGGCCCGCAGATCACTACACAGATACGCAGTATTTT.

There are many counts of this clonotype. This rearrangement joins TRBV24-1 to TRBJ1-5, with D perhaps matching TRBD1 (5 bases). Between the trimmed V and J ends, which lost 6 bases and 7 bases, there was a span of 12 bases. Germline CDR1 reads KGHDR; CDR2 reads SFDVKD. CDR3 length equals 13 residues. The CDR3: CATSSGTNQPQHF. CDR3 DNA sequence: TGTGCCACCAGTTCGGGGACGAACCAGCCCCAGCATTTT.

This clonotype was seen repeatedly, ten times or more. The chain employs TRBV12-5 and TRBJ2-1, with 8 bases aligning to TRBD2. Germline values: CDR1 LGHNT, CDR2 FRNRAP. V gave up 3 bases and J gave up 4 bases; unmatched junction bases: 14. This CDR3 comprises 18 residues. DNA for the CDR3: TGTGCTAGTGGTTTACGGCTAGCGGGCTATCCACGTTACAATGAGCAGTTCTTC. Its protein is CASGLRLAGYPRYNEQFF.